The 10 T cell receptor beta chains below were found in one sample sequenced in a study of blood T cell repertoires in COVID-19. Method: immunoSEQ multiplex PCR; TCRdb's copy keeps in-frame clones and lacks some. The repertoire has about 210,000 clones, around 80% of them found once; the top ten carry about an eighth. Source material: peripheral blood. These receptor sequences come from a woman in her thirties or forties with acute or convalescent COVID-19.

The V and J genes are TRBV19 and TRBJ2-7; 12 bases are shared with TRBD1. Germline V gene data show CDR1 as LNHDA and CDR2 as SQIVND (reference sequence). This CDR3 has 15 amino acids. Written as DNA, the CDR3 is TGTGCTACCGGGACAGGGGGCGGCCTGGCGTACGAGCAGTACTTC. It encodes CATGTGGGLAYEQYF.

The V and J genes are TRBV19 and TRBJ1-5, with 7 bases that match TRBD1. J lost 4 bases, V lost 5 bases, and 17 bases had no gene match. This CDR3 has 18 amino acids. Germline CDR1 reads LNHDA; CDR2 reads SQIVND (reference sequence). In nucleotides, the CDR3 is TGTGCCAGTAGTCCTCAGACAGGGCTCGCGGCCCTAAATCAGCCCCAGCATTTT. It is translated as CASSPQTGLAALNQPQHF.

This chain links TRBV27 with TRBJ2-7; TRBD1 aligns across 7 bases. The J segment lost 2 bases and the V segment lost 4 bases, leaving 5 bases of the junction unmatched. From germline, CDR1 is MNHEY and CDR2 SMNVEV (reference sequence). The CDR3 has 14 residues. This chain's CDR3 is CASSYTTGTYEQYF. Written as DNA, the CDR3 is TGTGCCAGCAGTTACACGACAGGGACCTACGAGCAGTACTTC.

Only one count was recorded for this clone. The rearrangement joins TRBV5-5 to TRBJ2-3; the D is unclear. This CDR3 is built from 12 residues. CDR1 and CDR2 from the germline V gene are SGHKS and YYEKEE (reference sequence). Trimming removed 6 bases at V and 4 bases at J, with 9 bases between. This chain's CDR3 is CASISGPDTQYF. DNA for the CDR3: TGTGCCAGCATCTCTGGGCCAGATACGCAGTATTTT.

J is TRBJ2-5 and V is TRBV24-1; 8 nucleotides align to TRBD2. V shed 3 bases and J 5 bases; nucleotides not matched to a gene: 7. This CDR3 comprises 15 residues. Germline CDR1 reads KGHDR; CDR2 reads SFDVKD. CDR3 protein: CATSDPRRGVETQYF. Written as DNA, the CDR3 is TGTGCCACCAGTGATCCTCGGCGGGGGGTGGAGACCCAGTACTTC.

The CDR3 here is CASSLGSLYEQYF. CDR3 DNA: TGTGCCAGCAGCCTTGGGAGTCTCTACGAGCAGTACTTC. This rearrangement joins TRBV7-2 to TRBJ2-7, with D perhaps matching TRBD2 (5 bases). Deletions cut 5 bases from V and 3 bases from J, with 11 bases between. Germline V gives CDR1 SGHTA, CDR2 FQGNSA. CDR3 length: 13 amino acids.

The chain carries TRBV11-2 and TRBJ1-5, with D perhaps matching TRBD1 (6 bases). Looked up from germline, CDR1 is SGHAT and CDR2 is FQNNGV. The CDR3 has 15 residues. Trimming shortened V by 1 base and J by 4 bases, and 11 bases separated the two germline ends. The CDR3 DNA sequence: TGTGCCAGCAGCTTAGTTACAGGGATTAATCAGCCCCAGCATTTT. Translating gives CASSLVTGINQPQHF. The entire variable domain, with the rest obtained from reference TRBV11-2 and TRBJ1-5, is as follows: EAGVAQSPRYKIIEKRQSVAFWCNPISGHATLYWYQQILGQGPKLLIQFQNNGVVDDSQLPKDRFSAERLKGVDSTLKIQPAKLEDSAVYLCASSLVTGINQPQHFGDGTRLSIL.

V usage is TRBV18 and J usage is TRBJ1-1; the D is unclear. Trimming pared 6 bases from V and 4 bases from J, leaving 9 bases between. Germline V CDR1 and CDR2: KGHSH, LQKENI. This CDR3 spans 12 amino acids. The CDR3 sequence is CASSPPGTEAFF. CDR3 in DNA: TGTGCCAGCTCCCCTCCAGGCACTGAAGCTTTCTTT.

The rearrangement links TRBV27 to TRBJ2-3, with 9 bases matching TRBD2. J gave up 2 bases and V 7 bases, and 10 bases lay outside the gene matches. Germline-derived CDR1 and CDR2 are MNHEY and SMNVEV (reference sequence). The CDR3 runs 16 residues. CDR3 region: CASNATSGRITDTQYF. DNA of the CDR3: TGTGCCAGCAATGCCACTAGCGGGCGAATCACAGATACGCAGTATTTT.

The chain joins TRBV10-3 to TRBJ1-1; D is undetermined. CDR3 size: 14 residues. Germline CDR1 ENHRY, CDR2 SYGVKD. V gave up 3 bases and J gave up 0 bases, with 8 bases separating them. The DNA of the CDR3 is TGTGCCATCAGTGACGTGGAGGTGAACACTGAAGCTTTCTTT. This encodes CAISDVEVNTEAFF.